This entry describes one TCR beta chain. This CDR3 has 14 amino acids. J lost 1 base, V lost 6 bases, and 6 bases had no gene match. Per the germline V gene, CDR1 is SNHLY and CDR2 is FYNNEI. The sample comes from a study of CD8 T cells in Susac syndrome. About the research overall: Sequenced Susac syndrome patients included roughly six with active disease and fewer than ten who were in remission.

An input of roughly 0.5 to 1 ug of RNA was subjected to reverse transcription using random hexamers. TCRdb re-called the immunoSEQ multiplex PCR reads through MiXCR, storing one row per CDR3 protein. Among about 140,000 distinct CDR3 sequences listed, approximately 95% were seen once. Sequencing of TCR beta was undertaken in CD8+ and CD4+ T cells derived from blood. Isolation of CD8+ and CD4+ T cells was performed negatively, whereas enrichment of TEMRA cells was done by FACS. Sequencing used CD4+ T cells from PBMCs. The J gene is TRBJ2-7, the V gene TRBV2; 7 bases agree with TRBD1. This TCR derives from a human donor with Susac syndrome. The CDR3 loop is CASRPGQMSYEQYF. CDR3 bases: TGTGCCAGCAGACCGGGACAGATGTCCTACGAGCAGTACTTC. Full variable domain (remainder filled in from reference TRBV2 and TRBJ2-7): EPEVTQTPSHQVTQMGQEVILRCVPISNHLYFYWYRQILGQKVEFLVSFYNNEISEKSEIFDDQFSVERPDGSNFTLKIRSTKLEDSAMYFCASRPGQMSYEQYFGPGTRLTVT.